Below are 18 T cell receptor beta chains sequenced from a single sample in a study of cytomegalovirus exposure and HLA in healthy donors. PCR used 60 Vbeta primers and 13 Jbeta primers. Produced via immunoSEQ multiplex PCR; TCRdb's table is partial and in-frame only. Among about 130,000 clones listed, 83% were seen once. The material sequenced was PBMCs. These receptors all stem from a woman in her thirties or forties in good health and CMV-seropositive.

The chain combines TRBV4-1 with TRBJ2-3; 10 nucleotides line up with TRBD2. V gave up 2 bases and J gave up 4 bases; unmatched junction bases: 12. This CDR3 has 18 residues. The germline CDR1 and CDR2 sequences are MGHRA and YSYEKL. The CDR3 here is CASSQQAGGPEWADTQYF. The CDR3 bases are TGCGCCAGCAGCCAACAAGCGGGAGGGCCTGAGTGGGCAGATACGCAGTATTTT.

The rearrangement uses TRBV7-8 and TRBJ1-5, with 9 positions matching TRBD1. CDR3 length equals 19 residues. Per germline, CDR1 SGHVS and CDR2 FQNEAQ. V gave up 5 bases and J gave up 6 bases; unmatched junction bases: 20. CDR3 in DNA: TGTGCCAGCAGCGCACGAACCCGCACCCAAGGACAGGGGATTCAGCCCCAGCATTTT. Translation gives CASSARTRTQGQGIQPQHF.

V usage is TRBV18 and J usage is TRBJ1-1, with 9 bases lining up with TRBD1. The CDR3 is made up of 15 amino acids. The germline CDR1 and CDR2 sequences are KGHSH and LQKENI. The J segment lost 0 bases and the V segment lost 1 base, leaving 0 bases of the junction unmatched. The CDR3 protein is CASSPRTGVNTEAFF. The CDR3 DNA reads TGTGCCAGCTCACCACGGACAGGGGTGAACACTGAAGCTTTCTTT. The full variable domain, rest sourced from reference TRBV18 and TRBJ1-1, is NAGVMQNPRHLVRRRGQEARLRCSPMKGHSHVYWYRQLPEEGLKFMVYLQKENIIDESGMPKERFSAEFPKEGPSILRIQQVVRGDSAAYFCASSPRTGVNTEAFFGQGTRLTVV.

The chain combines TRBV5-4 with TRBJ2-1, with 15 bases identical to TRBD2. V lost 6 bases, J lost 10 bases, and 8 bases stayed unmatched. The CDR3 runs 15 residues. Germline V lookup: CDR1 SGHNT, CDR2 YYREEE (reference sequence). The CDR3 is CASTPGLAGGTEQFF. Here the CDR3 DNA reads TGTGCCAGCACGCCGGGACTAGCGGGGGGCACAGAGCAGTTCTTC.

The CDR3 bases are TGTGCCAGCAGCTTAGATGGGGTCCTGGAGGGAAGTAGCTCCTACGAGCAGTACTTC. Translated, it gives CASSLDGVLEGSSSYEQYF. This chain uses TRBV11-2 with TRBJ2-7, with D possibly TRBD2 on 6 matching bases. This CDR3 region has 19 residues. Trimming stripped 0 bases from V and 0 bases from J, with 21 bases between. CDR1 is SGHAT and CDR2 is FQNNGV in the germline V gene.

The J gene is TRBJ1-1, the V gene TRBV2; possibly TRBD1 for D (5 bases). CDR1 is SNHLY, CDR2 FYNNEI, per germline. Trimming stripped 3 bases from V and 5 bases from J, with 13 bases between. CDR3 length: 14 residues. The CDR3 reads CASSEGGGFTEAFF. CDR3 nucleotides: TGTGCCAGCAGTGAGGGGGGGGGTTTTACTGAAGCTTTCTTT. The variable domain in full, with the rest retrieved from reference TRBV2 and TRBJ1-1, is EPEVTQTPSHQVTQMGQEVILRCVPISNHLYFYWYRQILGQKVEFLVSFYNNEISEKSEIFDDQFSVERPDGSNFTLKIRSTKLEDSAMYFCASSEGGGFTEAFFGQGTRLTVV.

This clone was found a few times. At one of its ends the junction is not consistent with the germline gene, which may arise from a read error. This chain links TRBV7-7 with TRBJ1-3, with D perhaps TRBD1 (6 bases). This CDR3 contains 14 residues. Germline V CDR1 and CDR2: SSHAT, FNYEAQ (reference sequence). The CDR3 protein is CASSPADRPDTIYF. The CDR3 bases are TGTGCTAGCAGCCCAGCGGACAGACCTGACACCATATATTTT.

The V and J genes are TRBV6-1 and TRBJ1-2; 9 bases line up with TRBD1. Germline V CDR1 and CDR2: MNHNS, SASEGT. The CDR3 length is 14 residues. Losses at the gene ends were 2 bases for V and 7 bases for J; bases not matched to a gene: 5. The CDR3 DNA reads TGTGCCAGCAGTGAAACAGGGGGCTGGGGTGGCTACACCTTC. This codes for CASSETGGWGGYTF.

This chain's CDR3 is CASRTALVLPISYNSPLHF. The CDR3 DNA reads as TGCGCCAGCAGGACTGCCCTGGTCTTACCAATCTCCTATAATTCACCCCTCCACTTT. This chain joins TRBV10-1 and TRBJ1-6; D remains ambiguous. Germline-derived CDR1 and CDR2 are WNHNN and SYGVQD (reference sequence). V was shortened by 6 bases and J by 0 bases, with 21 bases between the two germline ends. CDR3 length: 19 residues.

This chain connects TRBV5-1 to TRBJ2-1; TRBD1 agrees at 8 bases. Germline V CDR1 and CDR2: SGHRS, YFSETQ. Trimming cost V 3 bases and J 5 bases; bases outside gene matches: 10. The CDR3 totals 16 residues. The CDR3 spells CASSSSGQGSNNEQFF. In DNA, the CDR3 is TGCGCCAGCAGCTCGTCAGGACAGGGAAGCAACAATGAGCAGTTCTTC.

V usage is TRBV5-4 and J usage is TRBJ1-2; 8 nucleotides align to TRBD1. CDR3 length: 13 residues. Germline CDR1 and CDR2: SGHNT and YYREEE (reference sequence). The V segment lost 1 base and the J segment 8 bases; nucleotides outside the gene matches: 4. The CDR3 DNA reads TGTGCCAGCAGCTTGCAGGGGGCGCCCGGCTACACCTTC. It translates to CASSLQGAPGYTF.

The chain couples TRBV6-5 to TRBJ2-7; D remains ambiguous. V dropped 4 bases and J dropped 3 bases, with 19 bases sitting between them. The CDR3 contains 16 residues. From germline, CDR1 is MNHEY and CDR2 SVGAGI. The CDR3 here is CASSLRIGAQLYEQYF. CDR3 bases: TGTGCCAGCAGTTTAAGAATAGGAGCCCAACTCTACGAGCAGTACTTC.

The chain links TRBV4-2 to TRBJ1-1; tentatively, D is TRBD1 (6 bases). CDR1 and CDR2 (germline): LGHNA, YNFKEQ. The CDR3 covers 15 residues. With 3 bases removed from V and 9 bases from J, the gap between germline ends came to 20 bases. The CDR3 sequence is CASSQVARGGEKAFF. The CDR3 nucleotides are TGTGCCAGCAGCCAGGTAGCCAGGGGAGGGGAGAAAGCTTTCTTT.

This chain uses TRBV11-2 with TRBJ1-4; the D gene is possibly TRBD1 (6 bases). CDR1 is SGHAT, CDR2 FQNNGV, per germline. The V end was cut by 3 bases, the J end by 8 bases, with 10 bases between. CDR3 length equals 13 residues. The CDR3 protein is CASSFPGQEKLFF. Written as DNA, the CDR3 is TGTGCCAGCAGCTTCCCCGGACAGGAAAAACTGTTTTTT.

V usage is TRBV9 and J usage is TRBJ1-1; TRBD1 might be the D (5 bases). The CDR3 has 14 amino acids. The V gene lost 4 bases and the J gene lost 4 bases, with 14 bases spanning the gap. The germline gives CDR1 SGDLS, CDR2 YYNGEE. The CDR3 region is CASSPIRGGTEAFF. The CDR3 coding sequence is TGTGCCAGCAGCCCTATCCGGGGGGGCACTGAAGCTTTCTTT.

The chain's CDR3 is CATSRDWRRSWAGGPYEQYF. The CDR3 DNA reads TGTGCCACCAGCAGAGATTGGCGCCGAAGCTGGGCGGGAGGGCCCTACGAGCAGTACTTC. The chain uses TRBV15 and TRBJ2-7; 9 bases line up with TRBD2. This CDR3 has 20 amino acids. The ends lost 0 bases at V and 2 bases at J; junction bases unmatched: 17. Germline CDR1 and CDR2: LNHNV and YYDKDF (reference sequence).

The chain is built from TRBV1 and TRBJ2-3; TRBD2 was called by the table and not checked on the DNA. TRBV1 has pseudogene status. The CDR3 length is 19 residues. CDR3 residues: CTSSQDPSGRASSTDTQYF. The CDR3 DNA follows: TGCACCAGCAGCCAAGATCCTAGCGGGAGGGCCTCTAGCACAGATACGCAGTATTTT.

The table lists this clone with a few counts. The genes are TRBV4-2 and TRBJ2-3; 11 nucleotides agree with TRBD2. Germline V gene data show CDR1 as LGHNA and CDR2 as YNFKEQ. CDR3 length: 19 amino acids. Trimming cost V 0 bases and J 3 bases; bases outside gene matches: 11. The CDR3 sequence: CASSQELTSGNSGTDTQYF. The CDR3 DNA follows: TGTGCCAGCAGCCAAGAATTGACTAGCGGGAACTCCGGGACAGATACGCAGTATTTT.